The rows below give T cell receptor beta chains drawn from one sample of a study of regulatory T cells in long-lasting Graves disease. TCRdb ran MiXCR on the multiplex PCR reads and lists one entry per CDR3 protein. The repertoire includes almost 450,000 distinct CDR3 sequences, about 16% of them detected once, and roughly 10% sits in the top ten. Separately, the same data were catalogued under a study of T cells in Graves' hyperthyroidism and ophthalmopathy.

The material was peripheral blood mononuclear cells (PBMCs), obtained at new diagnosis, from a patient treated with antithyroid drugs. These TCRs come from a woman between 25 and 40 years old with Graves disease. Both conserved end residues are part of each CDR3. A D gene is named only where the DNA matches it firmly. Size values are once, few and many counts, or a class for expanded clones, and some rows have none.

>TRBV7-2|many|TRBJ2-5|NA
TGTGCCAGCAGCCTCCGGGACCGCTACCAAGAGACCCAGTACTTC
CASSLRDRYQETQYF
>TRBV7-8|many|TRBJ2-5|TRBD1
TGTGCCAGCACCTTTGGGACAGATTTTTTAGAAGAGACCCAGTACTTC
CASTFGTDFLEETQYF
>TRBV11-2|many|TRBJ1-2|NA
TGTGCCAGCAGCTTAGGCAGGACAGACTATGGCTACACCTTC
CASSLGRTDYGYTF
>TRBV20-1|many|TRBJ2-1|TRBD2
TGCAGTGCTAGGGCCGGGAGGGCCGTCTACTATGAGCAGTTCTTC
CSARAGRAVYYEQFF
>TRBV20-1|many|TRBJ2-7|TRBD1
TGCAGTGGCAGGGGGACGATCCTAACCTACGAGCAGTACTTC
CSGRGTILTYEQYF
>TRBV7-9|many|TRBJ2-7|TRBD2
TGTGCCAGCAGCTTTCCCGCCAGCGGGAGGTACGAGCAGTACTTC
CASSFPASGRYEQYF
>TRBV13|many|TRBJ1-4|TRBD1
TGTGCCAGCAGCCTGAACCGGGACAGGGGACGGGAAAAACTGTTTTTT
CASSLNRDRGREKLFF
>TRBV6-2/TRBV6-3|many|TRBJ1-2|NA
TGTGCCAGCAGTTACTCGACTGGTTTGAACTATGGCTACACCTTC
CASSYSTGLNYGYTF
>TRBV3-1|many|TRBJ2-1|TRBD1
TGTGCCAGCAGCCAAGAAGCGGTCCGACAGGGGTTCTACAATGAGCAGTTCTTC
CASSQEAVRQGFYNEQFF
>TRBV20-1|NA|TRBJ2-7|TRBD2
TGCAGTGCTATCAGGACTAGCGGAGAGTACGAGCAGTACTTC
CSAIRTSGEYEQYF
>TRBV19|many|TRBJ1-1|NA
TGTGCCAGTAGTATCGGGGAAAGAGCTTTCTTT
CASSIGERAFF
>TRBV12-3/TRBV12-4|NA|TRBJ2-5|NA
TGTGCCGGCAGTCTCGGAGAGACCCAGTACTTC
CAGSLGETQYF
>TRBV7-6|many|TRBJ2-7|TRBD2
TGTGCCAGCAGCCCCCTGGCGGGAGGGGCCTACGAGCAGTACTTC
CASSPLAGGAYEQYF
>TRBV7-2|many|TRBJ2-2|TRBD2
TGTGCCAGCAGCTTTGGCGGGAGCTGGACCGGGGAGCTGTTTTTT
CASSFGGSWTGELFF
>TRBV20-1|NA|TRBJ2-7|TRBD2
TGCAGTGCAACTAGCGGGATATTTGTCTACGAGCAGTACTTC
CSATSGIFVYEQYF
>TRBV9|many|TRBJ2-7|TRBD2
TGTGCCAGCAGCGTAAGCGAGACTAGCGGGCATGGAGGCTCCTACGAGCAGTACTTC
CASSVSETSGHGGSYEQYF
>TRBV20-1|many|TRBJ2-7|NA
TGCAGTGCTAGATCGGACGAGCAGTACTTC
CSARSDEQYF
>TRBV6-5|few|TRBJ2-3|TRBD2
TGTGCCAGCAGTTACACAGGACTAGCCGCTTTTGCCACAGATACGCAGTATTTT
CASSYTGLAAFATDTQYF
>TRBV9|few|TRBJ2-5|TRBD2
TGTGCCAGCAGCGCAACCGTGCCGGGACTAGCGGGAGGCCCGACCTCCGTAAAACAAGAGACCCAGTACTTC
CASSATVPGLAGGPTSVKQETQYF
>TRBV20-1|many|TRBJ2-5|NA
TGCAGTGCTAACCCACAGGGCTGGATGGAGACCCAGTACTTC
CSANPQGWMETQYF
>TRBV7-9|many|TRBJ1-5|TRBD1
TGTGCCAGCAGCTTAGGCCGACAGGGTTGGGAGCCCCAGCATTTT
CASSLGRQGWEPQHF
>TRBV7-8|many|TRBJ2-5|NA
TGTGCCAGCAGTACGAGGACCCAGTACTTC
CASSTRTQYF
>TRBV6-5|NA|TRBJ1-5|NA
TGTGCCAGCAGTTACTCCGACGGAGGGACGCAACCCCAGCATTTT
CASSYSDGGTQPQHF
>TRBV7-2|many|TRBJ2-7|NA
TGTGCCAGCAGTTTAGGGTCCTACGAGCAGTACTTC
CASSLGSYEQYF
>TRBV7-3|many|TRBJ2-6|NA
TGTGCCAGCAGCCCGACGAGCTCTGGGGCCAACGTCCTGACTTTC
CASSPTSSGANVLTF
>TRBV14|few|TRBJ2-1|NA
TGTGCCAGCAGCCCAGACTGGTACAATGAGCAGTTCTTC
CASSPDWYNEQFF
>TRBV20-1|few|TRBJ2-7|NA
TGCAGTGCTAGGCCGGGCGGACTCTCCTACGAGCAGTACTTC
CSARPGGLSYEQYF
>TRBV5-6|few|TRBJ2-1|NA
TGTGCCAGCAGCTTGCAGGACCCCCCTCCCGATGAGCAGTTCTTC
CASSLQDPPPDEQFF
>TRBV19|few|TRBJ2-1|NA
TGTGCCAGTAGTATAGATCCTGAACCAGGGAATCAAGAGCAGTTCTTC
CASSIDPEPGNQEQFF
>TRBV4-3|NA|TRBJ1-2|TRBD1
TGCGCCAGCAGCCAAGATGACAGGGCTTATGGCTACACCTTC
CASSQDDRAYGYTF
>TRBV20-1|many|TRBJ1-5|NA
TGCAGTGCTATCGATAGCAATCAGCCCCAGCATTTT
CSAIDSNQPQHF
>TRBV28|many|TRBJ2-7|TRBD2
TGTGCCAGCAGTTTCCTCCACGAGCGGGGCTACGAGCAGTACTTC
CASSFLHERGYEQYF
>TRBV3-1|many|TRBJ2-1|TRBD2
TGTGCCAGCAGCCAGAGCGGGACTAGGGGGGAGCAGTTCTTC
CASSQSGTRGEQFF
>TRBV29-1|many|TRBJ1-2|TRBD1
TGCAGCGTTTCTACAGGGGGCGCAAATGGCTACACCTTC
CSVSTGGANGYTF
>TRBV28|NA|TRBJ2-1|NA
TGTGCCAGCGGCACAGGGCACAATGAGCAGTTCTTC
CASGTGHNEQFF
>TRBV19|NA|TRBJ2-7|NA
TGTGCCAGTAGTATTGGGTTAACCTACGAGCAGTACTTC
CASSIGLTYEQYF
>TRBV18|NA|TRBJ2-7|NA
TGTGCCAGCCGGGAAGAAAACTACGAGCAGTACTTC
CASREENYEQYF
>TRBV7-8|NA|TRBJ1-5|TRBD1
TGTGCCAGCAGCCAAGCCGACAGGGTCGATAGGAACAGCAATCAGCCCCAGCATTTT
CASSQADRVDRNSNQPQHF
>TRBV30|few|TRBJ2-7|NA
TGTGCCTGGAGTGTTAAAGAGGGGATTGGCTGGGGATTCTACGAGCAGTACTTC
CAWSVKEGIGWGFYEQYF
>TRBV15|many|TRBJ1-1|NA
TGTGCCACCAGCAGAGTGACGGTTTTGGGTGTCGGCGGCACTGAAGCTTTCTTT
CATSRVTVLGVGGTEAFF
>TRBV9|few|TRBJ2-1|TRBD2
TGTGCCAGCAGCGTAGATCTAGCGGCGTACAATGAGCAGTTCTTC
CASSVDLAAYNEQFF
>TRBV28|many|TRBJ2-3|TRBD2
TGTGCCAGCAGTTTGGGGCTAGCGGGAGGTTTTTCAGATACGCAGTATTTT
CASSLGLAGGFSDTQYF
>TRBV6-2/TRBV6-3|once|TRBJ2-1|NA
TGTGCCAGCGACGTGGGAGAGGGGGGAGTTGGCGATGAGCAGTTCTTC
CASDVGEGGVGDEQFF
>TRBV7-8|many|TRBJ2-3|NA
TGTGCCAGCAGCTTAGAGGACGGCAGCACGCAGTATTTT
CASSLEDGSTQYF
>TRBV18|many|TRBJ2-5|NA
TGTGCCAGCTCACTTTCCGGACTCCCGGAGACCCAGTACTTC
CASSLSGLPETQYF
>TRBV3-1|many|TRBJ2-7|NA
TGTGCCAGCAGCCCGAGCCTAGCCTACGAGCAGTACTTC
CASSPSLAYEQYF
>TRBV6-2/TRBV6-3|many|TRBJ2-1|TRBD1
TGTGCCAGCAGTTACCCGTTGACAGGGAAAGAGCAGTTCTTC
CASSYPLTGKEQFF